The clone carrying this T cell receptor (beta chain) was detected a few times. These data belong to a study of blood T cell repertoires in COVID-19. Across the whole study: From T cells, B-cell-depleted T cells, or PBMCs came the material, which was cDNA or gDNA.

As originally analysed: Researchers report that nucleated cell counts were estimated from reference gene primer amplification. Data came from immunoSEQ multiplex PCR; TCRdb stores just in-frame clones and leaves some out. D and trimming were read from the DNA, whereas the V and J calls and clone size are those reported in that table. The table lists 210,000 or so clones, over 75% of them singletons. This CDR3 is built from 12 residues. Per germline, CDR1 SEHNR and CDR2 FQNEAQ (reference sequence). Trimming left V 0 bases short and J 13 bases short, with 12 bases between. V and J are TRBV7-9 and TRBJ1-1; D gene unclear. The clonotype comes from a man between 50 and 59 years old who had recovered from COVID-19. The sample taken for sequencing was peripheral blood. CDR3 amino acids: CASSLARGLGFF. The CDR3 region has the DNA TGTGCCAGCAGCTTAGCGCGCGGCCTGGGTTTCTTT.